Following are 15 T cell receptor beta chains from one sample sequenced in a study of blood T cell repertoires in COVID-19. Only in-frame clones appear in the TCRdb table, and some are missing; sequencing was by immunoSEQ multiplex PCR. This table holds roughly 150,000 clones, 70% to 90% found once. Sequencing used peripheral blood. The receptors stem from a woman older than 75 with COVID-19, enrolled during active disease.

The rearrangement uses TRBV7-2 and TRBJ1-6, with 10 bases matching TRBD1. Germline assignment: CDR1 SGHTA and CDR2 FQGNSA. The J segment lost 0 bases and the V segment lost 3 bases, leaving 5 bases of the junction unmatched. The CDR3 runs to 18 residues. The CDR3 nucleotides read TGTGCCAGCAGCTTCATGACAGGGGGCGCCTCCTATAATTCACCCCTCCACTTT. Translated, it gives CASSFMTGGASYNSPLHF.

The chain couples TRBV7-7 to TRBJ2-2; 11 bases line up with TRBD2. The ends lost 5 bases at V and 4 bases at J; junction bases unmatched: 9. This CDR3 is built from 17 residues. Germline values: CDR1 SSHAT, CDR2 FNYEAQ (reference sequence). The DNA for the CDR3 is TGTGCCAGCAGCCCTACTAGCGGGAGCCTCCCCACCGGGGAGCTGTTTTTT. Translating gives CASSPTSGSLPTGELFF.

V usage is TRBV7-6 and J usage is TRBJ2-1; TRBD1 matches 7 bases. V lost 3 bases and J lost 3; bases outside the gene matches: 14. CDR1 and CDR2 (germline): SGHVS, FNYEAQ. The CDR3 consists of 18 residues. The CDR3: CASSFSDRRNSYYNEQFF. CDR3 sequence (DNA): TGTGCCAGCAGCTTTTCGGACAGGAGAAATTCTTACTACAATGAGCAGTTCTTC.

This chain connects TRBV18 to TRBJ1-4; D is undetermined. Deletions cut 1 base from V and 8 bases from J, with 14 bases between. Germline V lookup: CDR1 KGHSH, CDR2 LQKENI. This CDR3 is 15 amino acids long. CDR3 sequence: CASSPRTPEEEKLFF. CDR3 coding DNA: TGTGCCAGCTCACCACGCACGCCAGAGGAGGAAAAACTGTTTTTT.

The rearrangement joins TRBV18 to TRBJ1-3, with a weak D call TRBD1 (5 bases). V was cut by 3 bases and J by 2 bases, with 11 bases left in between. The CDR3 has 15 amino acids. Germline CDR1 and CDR2: KGHSH and LQKENI. CDR3 in DNA: TGTGCCAGCTCACCTCAGGGAATTCCTGGAAACACCATATATTTT. It codes for CASSPQGIPGNTIYF.

The chain employs TRBV7-8 and TRBJ2-7, with 11 bases aligning to TRBD2. CDR1 is SGHVS, CDR2 FQNEAQ, per germline. V was pared by 0 bases and J by 0 bases, with 10 bases of the junction left unmatched. CDR3 size: 19 residues. The CDR3 nucleotides are TGTGCCAGCAGCTTAGCACTCCCTAGCGGGGGGCCGTCCTCCTACGAGCAGTACTTC. Protein sequence: CASSLALPSGGPSSYEQYF.

V is TRBV7-2 and J is TRBJ2-7; a possible D gene is TRBD2 (7 bases). Germline V gives CDR1 SGHTA, CDR2 FQGNSA. This CDR3 has 16 residues. V was clipped by 1 base and J by 4 bases, with 17 bases between them. As DNA, the CDR3 is TGTGCCAGCAGCTTAGTAACGGCGGGGGCCCTATACGAGCAGTACTTC. This gives the protein CASSLVTAGALYEQYF.

The V and J genes are TRBV7-2 and TRBJ2-1, with 9 bases matching TRBD2. This CDR3 comprises 15 residues. CDR1 and CDR2 from the germline V gene are SGHTA and FQGNSA. Trimming cost V 2 bases and J 6 bases; bases outside gene matches: 5. The CDR3 nucleotides are TGTGCCAGCAGCTTACGGCTAGCGGGATCCAATGAGCAGTTCTTC. This gives the protein CASSLRLAGSNEQFF.

This clone was detected a few times. CDR3 amino acids: CASSQDRLAGGILTGELFF. CDR3 bases: TGCGCCAGCAGCCAAGATCGACTAGCGGGGGGCATATTGACCGGGGAGCTGTTTTTT. The V and J genes are TRBV4-3 and TRBJ2-2, with 13 nucleotides matching TRBD2. Germline-derived CDR1 and CDR2 are LGHNA and YSLEER. Losses at the gene ends were 0 bases for V and 5 bases for J; bases not matched to a gene: 9. CDR3 length equals 19 residues.

The CDR3 spells CASSPPQGAAYEQYF. DNA of the CDR3: TGTGCCAGCAGTCCTCCCCAGGGGGCTGCCTACGAGCAGTACTTC. The chain combines TRBV28 with TRBJ2-7; 8 bases agree with TRBD1. Germline CDR1 and CDR2: MDHEN and SYDVKM. CDR3 length equals 15 residues. The ends lost 5 bases at V and 2 bases at J; junction bases unmatched: 8.

As DNA, the CDR3 is TGTGCCAGCAGCCCCACAGAATGGCCGGTCAATGAAAAACTGTTTTTT. It translates to CASSPTEWPVNEKLFF. The genes are TRBV9 and TRBJ1-4, with D unclear. Deletions cut 4 bases from V and 5 bases from J, with 18 bases between. CDR3 size: 16 residues. In germline, CDR1 is SGDLS, CDR2 YYNGEE. The full variable domain, in which reference TRBV9 and TRBJ1-4 provide the parts outside the CDR3, is DSGVTQTPKHLITATGQRVTLRCSPRSGDLSVYWYQQSLDQGLQFLIQYYNGEERAKGNILERFSAQQFPDLHSELNLSSLELGDSALYFCASSPTEWPVNEKLFFGSGTQLSVL.

This sequence joins TRBV27 and TRBJ2-5; TRBD1 matches 7 bases. This CDR3 is built from 16 residues. V lost 2 bases, J lost 1 base, and 7 bases stayed unmatched. The germline CDR1 and CDR2 sequences are MNHEY and SMNVEV (reference sequence). CDR3 residues: CASSLRWSGGQETQYF. CDR3 bases: TGTGCCAGCAGTTTACGTTGGTCAGGGGGCCAAGAGACCCAGTACTTC.

The chain employs TRBV28 and TRBJ2-5; no firm D call. Trimming took 5 bases from V and 0 from J, leaving 10 bases between them. The germline V gene encodes CDR1 MDHEN and CDR2 SYDVKM. This CDR3 is built from 14 residues. The CDR3 DNA reads as TGTGCCAGCAGTCCCTTCGGGTACCAAGAGACCCAGTACTTC. Translated, it gives CASSPFGYQETQYF.

V and J are TRBV4-3 and TRBJ1-1; maybe TRBD1 (5 bases). Germline V gene sequence: CDR1 LGHNA, CDR2 YSLEER. The CDR3 is made up of 15 amino acids. V lost 3 bases and J lost 1, with 12 bases in between. The CDR3 coding sequence is TGCGCCAGCAGCCAGTTCTGGGGGGAGAACACTGAAGCTTTCTTT. Protein: CASSQFWGENTEAFF.

The chain carries TRBV10-3 and TRBJ1-1, with D tentatively TRBD1 (6 bases). Germline V gene sequence: CDR1 ENHRY, CDR2 SYGVKD. There are 15 residues in the CDR3. Trimming took 8 bases from V and 5 from J, leaving 21 bases between them. CDR3 nucleotide sequence: TGTGCCATCGCCGGGGGCGGGGGGCTAAGAACTGAAGCTTTCTTT. Amino acid sequence: CAIAGGGGLRTEAFF.